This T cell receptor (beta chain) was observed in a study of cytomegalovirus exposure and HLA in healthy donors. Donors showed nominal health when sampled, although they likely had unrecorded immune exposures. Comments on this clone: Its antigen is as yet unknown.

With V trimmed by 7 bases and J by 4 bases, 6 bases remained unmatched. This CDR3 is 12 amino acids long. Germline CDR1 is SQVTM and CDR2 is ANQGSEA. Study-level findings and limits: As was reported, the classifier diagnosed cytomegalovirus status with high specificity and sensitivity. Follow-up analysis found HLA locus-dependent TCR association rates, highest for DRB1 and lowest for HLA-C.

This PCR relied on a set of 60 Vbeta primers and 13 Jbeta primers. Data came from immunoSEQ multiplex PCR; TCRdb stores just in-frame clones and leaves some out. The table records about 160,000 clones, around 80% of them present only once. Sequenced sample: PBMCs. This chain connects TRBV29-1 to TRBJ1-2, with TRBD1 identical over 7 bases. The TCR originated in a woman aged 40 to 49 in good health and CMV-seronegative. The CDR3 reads CSAVWDSYGYTF. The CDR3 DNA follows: TGCAGCGCTGTGTGGGACAGCTATGGCTACACCTTC.